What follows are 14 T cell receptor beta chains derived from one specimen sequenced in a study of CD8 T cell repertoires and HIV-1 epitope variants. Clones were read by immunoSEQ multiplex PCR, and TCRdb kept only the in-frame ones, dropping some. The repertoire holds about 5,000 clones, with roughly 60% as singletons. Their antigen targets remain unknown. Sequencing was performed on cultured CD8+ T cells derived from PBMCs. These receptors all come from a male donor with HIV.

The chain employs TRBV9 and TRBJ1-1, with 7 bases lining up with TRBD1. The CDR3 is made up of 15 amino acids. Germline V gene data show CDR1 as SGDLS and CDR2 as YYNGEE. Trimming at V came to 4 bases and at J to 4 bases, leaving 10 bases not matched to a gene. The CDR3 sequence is CASSPRVAGGTEAFF. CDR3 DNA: TGTGCCAGCAGCCCCCGTGTGGCAGGGGGCACTGAAGCTTTCTTT.

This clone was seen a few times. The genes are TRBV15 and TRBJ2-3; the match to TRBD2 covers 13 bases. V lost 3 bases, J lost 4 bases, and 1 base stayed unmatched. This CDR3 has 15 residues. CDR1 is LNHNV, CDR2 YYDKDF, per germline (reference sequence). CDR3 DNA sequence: TGTGCCACCAGCAGTACTAGCGGGGGGGCAGATACGCAGTATTTT. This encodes CATSSTSGGADTQYF.

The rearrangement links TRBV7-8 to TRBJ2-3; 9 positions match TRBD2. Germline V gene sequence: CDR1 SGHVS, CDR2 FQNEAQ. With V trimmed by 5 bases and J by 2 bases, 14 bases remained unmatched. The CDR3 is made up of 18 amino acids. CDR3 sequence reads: CASSKRAGGGRDTDTQYF. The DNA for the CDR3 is TGTGCCAGCAGCAAGAGGGCCGGCGGCGGGAGGGACACAGATACGCAGTATTTT.

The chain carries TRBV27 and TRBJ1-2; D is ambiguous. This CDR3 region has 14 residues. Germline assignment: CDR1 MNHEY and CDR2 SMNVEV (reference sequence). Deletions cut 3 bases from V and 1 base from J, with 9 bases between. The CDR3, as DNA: TGTGCCAGCAGTTTTACAATGGGTAACTATGGCTACACCTTC. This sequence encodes CASSFTMGNYGYTF.

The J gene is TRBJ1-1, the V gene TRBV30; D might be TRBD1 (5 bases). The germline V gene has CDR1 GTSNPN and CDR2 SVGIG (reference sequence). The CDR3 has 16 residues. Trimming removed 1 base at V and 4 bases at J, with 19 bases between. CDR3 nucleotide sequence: TGTGCCTGGAGTGGATGGGGGAGCTTGTCTGGCACTGAAGCTTTCTTT. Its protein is CAWSGWGSLSGTEAFF.

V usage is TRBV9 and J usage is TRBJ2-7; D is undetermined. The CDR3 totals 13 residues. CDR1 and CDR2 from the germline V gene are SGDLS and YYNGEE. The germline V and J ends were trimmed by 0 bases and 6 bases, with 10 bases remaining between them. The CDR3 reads CASSVARLGEQYF. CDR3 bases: TGTGCCAGCAGCGTAGCCCGACTGGGCGAGCAGTACTTC.

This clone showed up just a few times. The CDR3 reads CASSSSGSGTDTQYF. DNA of the CDR3: TGTGCCAGCAGTTCTAGCGGATCGGGCACAGATACGCAGTATTTT. This rearrangement joins TRBV21-1 to TRBJ2-3; the table's D call, TRBD2, has no DNA check behind it. TRBV21-1 counts as a pseudogene. CDR3 size: 15 residues.

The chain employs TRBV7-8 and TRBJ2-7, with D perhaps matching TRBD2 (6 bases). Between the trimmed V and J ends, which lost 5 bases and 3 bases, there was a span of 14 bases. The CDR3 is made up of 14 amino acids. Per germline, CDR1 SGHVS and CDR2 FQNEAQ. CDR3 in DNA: TGTGCCAGCAGCCCAAGGGCGGGGCACTACGAGCAGTACTTC. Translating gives CASSPRAGHYEQYF.

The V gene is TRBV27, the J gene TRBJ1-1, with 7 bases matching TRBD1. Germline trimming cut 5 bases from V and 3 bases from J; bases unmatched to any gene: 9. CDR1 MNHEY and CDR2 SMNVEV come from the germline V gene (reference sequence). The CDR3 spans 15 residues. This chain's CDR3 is CASSPQGGLDTEAFF. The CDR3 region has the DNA TGTGCCAGCAGTCCCCAGGGGGGGTTGGACACTGAAGCTTTCTTT.

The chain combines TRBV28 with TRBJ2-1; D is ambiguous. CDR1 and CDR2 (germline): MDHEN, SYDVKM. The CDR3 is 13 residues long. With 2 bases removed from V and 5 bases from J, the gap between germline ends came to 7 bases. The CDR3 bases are TGTGCCAGCAGTTTACTATATCACAATGAGCAGTTCTTC. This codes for CASSLLYHNEQFF.

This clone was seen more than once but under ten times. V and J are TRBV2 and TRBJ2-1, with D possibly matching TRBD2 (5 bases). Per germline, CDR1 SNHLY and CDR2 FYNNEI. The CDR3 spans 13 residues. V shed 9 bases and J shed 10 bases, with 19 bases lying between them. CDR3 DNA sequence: TGTGCCAGTCGGTCCCTGGACTCACCCGAGCAGTTCTTC. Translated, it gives CASRSLDSPEQFF. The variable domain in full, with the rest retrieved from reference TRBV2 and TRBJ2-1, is EPEVTQTPSHQVTQMGQEVILRCVPISNHLYFYWYRQILGQKVEFLVSFYNNEISEKSEIFDDQFSVERPDGSNFTLKIRSTKLEDSAMYFCASRSLDSPEQFFGPGTRLTVL.

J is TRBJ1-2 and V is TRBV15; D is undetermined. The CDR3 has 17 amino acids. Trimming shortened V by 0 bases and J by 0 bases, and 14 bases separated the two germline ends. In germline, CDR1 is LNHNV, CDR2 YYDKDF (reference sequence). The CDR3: CATSRDRPRPANYGYTF. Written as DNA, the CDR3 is TGTGCCACCAGCAGAGATCGGCCCAGGCCCGCTAACTATGGCTACACCTTC.

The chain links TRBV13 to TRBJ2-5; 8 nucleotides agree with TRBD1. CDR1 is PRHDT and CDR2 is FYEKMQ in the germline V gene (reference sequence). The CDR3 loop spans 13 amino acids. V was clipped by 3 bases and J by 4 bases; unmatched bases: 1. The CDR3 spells CASSLGTGETQYF. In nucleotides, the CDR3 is TGTGCCAGCAGCTTGGGGACAGGAGAGACCCAGTACTTC.

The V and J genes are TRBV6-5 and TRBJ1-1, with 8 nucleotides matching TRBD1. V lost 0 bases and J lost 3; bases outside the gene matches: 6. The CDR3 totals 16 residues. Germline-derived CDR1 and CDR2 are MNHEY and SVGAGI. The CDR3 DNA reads TGTGCCAGCAGTTACTCGGGGGAGACAGGGGACACTGAAGCTTTCTTT. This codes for CASSYSGETGDTEAFF.